This passage covers 21 T cell receptor beta chains from one sample sequenced in a study of cytomegalovirus exposure and HLA in healthy donors. The primer mix had 60 Vbeta and 13 Jbeta primers. Assay used: immunoSEQ multiplex PCR; TCRdb lists only in-frame clones, some missing. The sample has approximately 150,000 clones; under 80% are singletons. The sequenced material came from PBMCs. Receptors were obtained from a man in his forties in good health and CMV-seronegative.

The genes are TRBV5-1 and TRBJ2-1, with 7 bases identical to TRBD1. The CDR3 length is 15 residues. CDR1 is SGHRS, CDR2 YFSETQ, per germline. V gave up 2 bases and J gave up 0 bases; unmatched junction bases: 2. The CDR3 region is CASSFRDSSYNEQFF. The DNA of the CDR3 is TGCGCCAGCAGCTTCCGGGACAGCTCCTACAATGAGCAGTTCTTC.

This chain joins TRBV5-4 and TRBJ2-2; TRBD1 matches 9 bases. Germline CDR1 SGHNT, CDR2 YYREEE (reference sequence). V lost 3 bases to trimming and J lost 7 bases; unmatched junction nucleotides: 10. This CDR3 contains 16 residues. CDR3 nucleotides: TGTGCCAGCAGCTCTGACAGGGGGGACTTGTACGGGGAGCTGTTTTTT. It encodes CASSSDRGDLYGELFF.

The chain uses TRBV6-4 and TRBJ1-2; TRBD1 is a possible D gene (5 bases). Germline-derived CDR1 and CDR2 are MRHNA and SNTAGT. The CDR3 length is 13 residues. The germline V and J ends were trimmed by 5 bases and 5 bases, with 12 bases remaining between them. The chain's CDR3 is CASSPTGGYGYTF. In DNA, the CDR3 is TGTGCCAGCAGTCCTACCGGGGGGTATGGCTACACCTTC.

V usage is TRBV20-1 and J usage is TRBJ1-1; no clear D gene. Germline assignment: CDR1 DFQATT and CDR2 SNEGSKA (reference sequence). The CDR3 length is 11 residues. V dropped 3 bases and J dropped 6 bases, with 8 bases sitting between them. CDR3 loop: CSASPQAEAFF. The CDR3 nucleotides are TGCAGTGCTAGTCCCCAGGCTGAAGCTTTCTTT.

The V call is TRBV19, the J call TRBJ1-2; 8 positions match TRBD1. The trim removed 4 bases at V and 4 bases at J, leaving 17 bases unmatched. Germline V gene data show CDR1 as LNHDA and CDR2 as SQIVND (reference sequence). This CDR3 has 18 amino acids. For the CDR3, the DNA is TGTGCCAGTAGTACCGCGGACAGGGTAAATCAGGTACTCTATGGCTACACCTTC. Translation: CASSTADRVNQVLYGYTF.

V is TRBV5-6 and J is TRBJ2-3; 9 nucleotides line up with TRBD2. With 4 bases clipped from V and 14 bases from J, the junction kept 8 bases outside the gene matches. The CDR3 spans 12 residues. CDR1 is SGHDT, CDR2 YYEEEE, per germline. In DNA, the CDR3 is TGTGCCAGCAGCGTAACGGGACTAGCCGTGTATTTT. Translated: CASSVTGLAVYF.

This clone was counted a few times. The chain uses TRBV30 and TRBJ2-7; D perhaps matches TRBD2 (6 bases). Trimming took 4 bases from V and 5 from J, leaving 27 bases between them. The CDR3 length is 17 residues. The germline V gene has CDR1 GTSNPN and CDR2 SVGIG (reference sequence). Here the CDR3 reads CAWKPRGLRDSLNEQYF. In DNA form, the CDR3 reads TGTGCCTGGAAGCCCCGGGGTTTGAGGGACTCGTTAAACGAGCAGTACTTC.

V gene TRBV28 combines with J gene TRBJ2-7; 13 nucleotides match TRBD2. The V and J ends lost 5 bases and 4 bases, in that order; junction bases with no gene match: 17. Germline V gene sequence: CDR1 MDHEN, CDR2 SYDVKM. This CDR3 is built from 19 residues. CDR3 DNA sequence: TGTGCCAGCAGTCTACCGCGCCGACGGACTAGCGGGGGCACATACGAGCAGTACTTC. It codes for CASSLPRRRTSGGTYEQYF.

This clone has only one observation. The rearrangement joins TRBV6-6 to TRBJ1-4; TRBD1 is a possible D gene (5 bases). V was pared by 6 bases and J by 7 bases, with 12 bases between. Germline V lookup: CDR1 MNHNY, CDR2 SVGAGI (reference sequence). CDR3 length equals 13 residues. The CDR3 is CASSHRFGEKLFF. The CDR3 nucleotides read TGTGCCAGCAGCCACAGGTTCGGTGAAAAACTGTTTTTT.

The chain is built from TRBV7-9 and TRBJ2-3; D remains unclear. The CDR3 is made up of 16 amino acids. V lost 5 bases and J 3 bases, leaving 18 bases between the germline ends. Germline lookup yields CDR1 SEHNR and CDR2 FQNEAQ (reference sequence). CDR3 sequence: CASSPRTNSLTDTQYF. CDR3 DNA: TGTGCCAGCAGCCCACGAACGAACAGTCTTACAGATACGCAGTATTTT. The full variable domain, with the rest looked up from reference TRBV7-9 and TRBJ2-3, is DTGVSQNPRHKITKRGQNVTFRCDPISEHNRLYWYRQTLGQGPEFLTYFQNEAQLEKSRLLSDRFSAERPKGSFSTLEIQRTEQGDSAMYLCASSPRTNSLTDTQYFGPGTRLTVL.

This clone has just one count. The J gene is TRBJ1-6, the V gene TRBV27; TRBD1 might be the D (6 bases). V shed 3 bases and J shed 10 bases, with 13 bases lying between them. CDR3 length equals 14 residues. The germline gives CDR1 MNHEY, CDR2 SMNVEV (reference sequence). This CDR3 reads CASSFGGGGSPLHF. CDR3 bases: TGTGCCAGCAGTTTTGGGGGGGGCGGGTCACCCCTCCACTTT.

This clone is a singleton in its sample. This rearrangement joins TRBV27 to TRBJ1-2; maybe TRBD1 (5 bases). Germline lookup yields CDR1 MNHEY and CDR2 SMNVEV (reference sequence). CDR3 length equals 13 residues. Trimming pared 6 bases from V and 3 bases from J, leaving 11 bases between. CDR3 bases: TGTGCCAGCAGAACCGGGACTGACTATGGCTACACCTTC. It specifies CASRTGTDYGYTF.

This rearrangement joins TRBV7-9 to TRBJ2-2; unclear D gene. V lost 4 bases, J lost 4 bases, and 10 bases lay in between. There are 14 residues in the CDR3. Germline V CDR1 and CDR2: SEHNR, FQNEAQ (reference sequence). CDR3 coding DNA: TGTGCCAGCAGCTACCGACTGAGCACCGGGGAGCTGTTTTTT. Amino acid sequence: CASSYRLSTGELFF.

Here the CDR3 reads CASSRIQDNTEAFF. CDR3 DNA sequence: TGTGCCAGCAGCCGCATACAGGACAACACTGAAGCTTTCTTT. The chain carries TRBV5-6 and TRBJ1-1; D is possibly TRBD1 (5 bases). Germline V lookup: CDR1 SGHDT, CDR2 YYEEEE. V was trimmed by 4 bases and J by 2 bases, leaving 12 bases between them. The length of the CDR3 is 14 residues.

The V gene is TRBV27, the J gene TRBJ1-5; D is unclear. V lost 3 bases and J lost 4, with 7 bases in between. The CDR3 has 13 amino acids. Germline V gene lookup returns CDR1 MNHEY and CDR2 SMNVEV (reference sequence). For the CDR3, the DNA is TGTGCCAGCAGTTTGGGCTGGAATCAGCCCCAGCATTTT. It specifies CASSLGWNQPQHF.

This chain links TRBV28 with TRBJ2-7; 9 nucleotides align to TRBD2. From germline, CDR1 is MDHEN and CDR2 SYDVKM. Trimming at V came to 6 bases and at J to 0 bases, leaving 6 bases not matched to a gene. The CDR3 has 15 amino acids. The CDR3 protein is CASRIPGLASYEQYF. CDR3 nucleotide sequence: TGTGCCAGCAGAATACCGGGACTAGCCTCCTACGAGCAGTACTTC.

The chain couples TRBV5-7 to TRBJ1-5, with D possibly matching TRBD1 (6 bases). TRBV5-7 is an open reading frame whose function is uncertain. The CDR3 runs 18 residues. V was pared by 2 bases and J by 6 bases, with 24 bases between. The CDR3 is CASSLLLLQGRFSQPQHF. CDR3 DNA sequence: TGTGCCAGCAGCTTATTACTCTTACAGGGACGGTTTAGTCAGCCCCAGCATTTT.

The V call is TRBV6-5, the J call TRBJ2-5; D might be TRBD1 (5 bases). With the DNA end fitting TRBJ2-7 better, the J assignment may be wrong. The CDR3 runs 13 residues. Germline CDR1 is MNHEY and CDR2 is SVGAGI. The CDR3 sequence is CASSYFRGYEQYF. CDR3 bases: TGTGCCAGCAGTTACTTTAGGGGCTACGAGCAGTACTTC.

V and J are TRBV12-5 and TRBJ1-5; tentative D call: TRBD1 (6 bases). This CDR3 is 14 amino acids long. Trimming removed 6 bases at V and 3 bases at J, with 12 bases between. CDR1 is LGHNT, CDR2 FRNRAP, per germline. The CDR3 region has the DNA TGTGCTAGTGGCCTCGACAGGCTCAATCAGCCCCAGCATTTT. Its translation is CASGLDRLNQPQHF.

This clone was seen only a few times. V gene TRBV7-9 combines with J gene TRBJ2-1; D may be TRBD1 (6 bases). This CDR3 is built from 15 residues. Germline loops: CDR1 SEHNR, CDR2 FQNEAQ (reference sequence). The V and J ends lost 6 bases and 0 bases respectively, with 12 bases between them. The CDR3 region is CASSIGGGSYNEQFF. CDR3 DNA: TGTGCCAGCAGTATAGGGGGTGGCTCCTACAATGAGCAGTTCTTC.

This chain connects TRBV4-2 to TRBJ2-3; D not certain. Trimming cost V 0 bases and J 2 bases, with 6 bases left between them. CDR1 LGHNA and CDR2 YNFKEQ come from the germline V gene. CDR3 length: 14 residues. CDR3 residues: CASSQDPYTDTQYF. CDR3 nucleotides: TGTGCCAGCAGCCAAGACCCCTACACAGATACGCAGTATTTT.